The following is a T cell receptor (beta chain) sequence with its context. Deletions cut 8 bases from V and 4 bases from J, with 16 bases between. This CDR3 region has 14 residues. The data were taken from a study of T-cell memory formation after mild COVID-19. MiXCR, applied by TCRdb to the 5' RACE reads, yields one record per CDR3 protein. The data show 250,000 or so distinct CDR3 sequences, with more than 8% seen just once and around 21% held by the top ten. The chain carries TRBV12-3 or TRBV12-4 and TRBJ2-3; D unresolved. This receptor was identified in a man in his late teens or twenties who had mild COVID-19 (a few samples of this study predate the infection). Cell type and time point are not known. Specimen: PBMCs or a T cell subset sorted from them (not recorded which). CDR3 residues: CASRLDGKADTQYF. The CDR3 nucleotides are TGTGCCAGCCGCCTGGACGGCAAGGCAGATACGCAGTATTTT.